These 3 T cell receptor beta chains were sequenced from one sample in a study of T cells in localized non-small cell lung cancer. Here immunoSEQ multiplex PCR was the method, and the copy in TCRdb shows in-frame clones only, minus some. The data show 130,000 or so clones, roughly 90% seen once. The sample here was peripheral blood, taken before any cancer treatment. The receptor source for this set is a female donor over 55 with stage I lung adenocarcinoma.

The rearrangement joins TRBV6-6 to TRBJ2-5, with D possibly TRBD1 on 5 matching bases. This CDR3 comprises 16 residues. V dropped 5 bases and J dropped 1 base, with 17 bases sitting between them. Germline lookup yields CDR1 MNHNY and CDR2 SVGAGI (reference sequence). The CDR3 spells CASSTQDSLFQETQYF. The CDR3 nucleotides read TGTGCCAGCAGTACCCAAGACAGTCTATTCCAAGAGACCCAGTACTTC.

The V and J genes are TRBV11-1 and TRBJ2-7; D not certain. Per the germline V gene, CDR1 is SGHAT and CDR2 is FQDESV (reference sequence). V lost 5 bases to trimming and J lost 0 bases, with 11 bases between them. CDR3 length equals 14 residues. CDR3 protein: CASSRRRSSYEQYF. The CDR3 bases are TGTGCCAGCAGCCGTAGACGGAGCTCCTACGAGCAGTACTTC.

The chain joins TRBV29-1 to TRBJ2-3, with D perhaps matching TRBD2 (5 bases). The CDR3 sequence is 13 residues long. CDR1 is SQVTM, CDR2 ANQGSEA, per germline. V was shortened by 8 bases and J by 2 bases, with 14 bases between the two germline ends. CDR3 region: CSLLDPTTDTQYF. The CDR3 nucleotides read TGCAGCTTACTAGACCCTACCACAGATACGCAGTATTTT.